Each of the 3 T cell receptor beta chains below was sequenced from the same sample in a study of identical twins. TCRdb redid the calling of the 5' RACE reads with MiXCR, one entry per CDR3 protein. The sample records roughly 260,000 distinct CDR3 sequences, over 11% being singletons. What was sequenced was memory (CD45RO+) T cells sorted from blood. The receptors come from a woman aged 18-29 years in good health.

This clonotype turned up a few times. The rearrangement joins TRBV21-1 to TRBJ2-7; the table calls TRBD1, which could not be checked here. TRBV21-1 is given as a pseudogene. CDR3 length: 18 amino acids. The DNA of the CDR3 is TGTGCCAGCAGCAAAGCTGCGTCCTCGGACAGGGATACCTACGAGCAGTACTTC. Translating gives CASSKAASSDRDTYEQYF.

The chain uses TRBV9 and TRBJ1-1, with 10 nucleotides matching TRBD1. CDR3 size: 15 residues. V shed 3 bases and J 5 bases; nucleotides not matched to a gene: 7. Germline loops: CDR1 SGDLS, CDR2 YYNGEE. In DNA form, the CDR3 reads TGTGCCAGCAGCGACCGACAGGGGGCGAAAACTGAAGCTTTCTTT. Its protein is CASSDRQGAKTEAFF.

The sample holds a few counts of this clonotype. This rearrangement joins TRBV19 to TRBJ1-2; D uncertain. Germline V CDR1 and CDR2: LNHDA, SQIVND (reference sequence). The germline V and J ends were trimmed by 3 bases and 1 base, with 12 bases remaining between them. CDR3 length: 15 residues. CDR3: CASSMWETINYGYTF. CDR3 bases: TGTGCCAGTAGTATGTGGGAGACGATTAACTATGGCTACACCTTC.